These 27 T cell receptor beta chains share one sample of origin, sequenced in a study of T cells in women clearing cervical HPV infection (dated 2018 in TCRdb). Library preparation was by the immunoSEQ multiplex PCR assay. The table comes from immuneACCESS by way of TCRdb, which keeps in-frame sequences with V and J called. Part of the clones is missing from these tables; in studies checked, under half for an unresolved V gene and the rest for unknown reasons. Per the sample table, the count is 15,000 or so clones. 6.5% to 9% of the sample belongs to the ten largest clones. Source material: blood buffy coat. The receptors originated from a woman between 18 and 75 years old with a cervical HPV16 infection that either progressed to CIN3+ or cleared (not recorded which).

On this clone: The read is 3 residues too short to cover the CDR3 end, so that end is filled in from the germline J gene. The V call is TRBV7-3, the J call TRBJ2-3; perhaps TRBD1 as D (6 bases). The CDR3 extends over 14 amino acids. The ends were cut back, 4 bases at V and 3 bases at J, with 11 bases in the middle. Germline assignment: CDR1 SGHTA and CDR2 FQGTGA. CDR3 DNA, as far as it was read: TGTGCCAGCAGCTCGAGGGGGTGGACAGATACG. It translates to CASSSRGWTDT. The whole CDR3 protein is CASSSRGWTDTQYF.

As for this clone: The read comes to an end 3 residues before the CDR3 does, leaving the germline J gene to fill in the end. This chain joins TRBV28 and TRBJ2-3; D gene uncertain. V shed 2 bases and J shed 1 base, with 7 bases lying between them. CDR3 length: 14 amino acids. Per the germline V gene, CDR1 is MDHEN and CDR2 is SYDVKM. CDR3 DNA (partial): TGTGCCAGCAGTTTAGACAAGGGCACAGATACG. Protein product: CASSLDKGTDT. The entire CDR3 reads CASSLDKGTDTQYF.

Concerning this clone itself: The read falls 3 residues short of the CDR3 end, and the missing part is taken from the germline J gene. The chain employs TRBV5-6 and TRBJ2-5, with 7 bases matching TRBD1. Per germline, CDR1 SGHDT and CDR2 YYEEEE. V gave up 4 bases and J gave up 1 base; unmatched junction bases: 7. This CDR3 has 15 amino acids. The CDR3 bases that were read are TGTGCCAGCAGCCCCGGGACAGTCCTCCAAGAGACC. The encoded protein is CASSPGTVLQET. The whole CDR3 protein is CASSPGTVLQETQYF.

For this clone: The read ends 3 residues shy of where the CDR3 ends; the end is completed using the germline J gene. The chain uses TRBV2 and TRBJ2-2, with 9 bases lining up with TRBD1. The germline V gene encodes CDR1 SNHLY and CDR2 FYNNEI. This CDR3 is built from 16 residues. V shed 7 bases, J shed 2 bases, and the junction held 8 bases outside the gene matches. CDR3 protein: CASIQYRGRNTGELFF. The DNA read from the CDR3 is TGTGCCAGCATTCAGTACAGGGGGCGAAACACCGGGGAG.

Turning to this clone: The CDR3 end lies 3 residues beyond the end of the read and is filled in from the germline J gene. The gene calls are TRBV11-2 and TRBJ1-1, with 8 positions matching TRBD1. The CDR3 totals 14 residues. CDR1 is SGHAT and CDR2 is FQNNGV in the germline V gene. Losses at the gene ends were 5 bases for V and 5 bases for J; bases not matched to a gene: 7. The CDR3 spells CASSPTGGYTEAFF. The CDR3 DNA, read in part, is TGTGCCAGCAGCCCCACAGGGGGTTATACTGAA.

About this clone: The CDR3 extends 3 residues past the end of the read, so its final part is completed from the germline J gene. V is TRBV14 and J is TRBJ2-1; no reliable D call. V dropped 4 bases and J dropped 3 bases, with 4 bases sitting between them. The CDR3 runs 12 residues. Germline CDR1 reads SGHDN; CDR2 reads FVKESK. Incomplete CDR3 DNA: TGTGCCAGCAGCCCAGTCTACAATGAG. As protein: CASSPVYNE. The full CDR3 sequence reads CASSPVYNEQFF.

Points on this clone: Read coverage stops 3 residues before the CDR3 terminus; the germline J gene supplies the remainder. The rearrangement links TRBV7-2 to TRBJ2-2, with D hard to call. Trimming took 5 bases from V and 5 from J, leaving 9 bases between them. Germline CDR1 is SGHTA and CDR2 is FQGNSA. CDR3 size: 13 residues. The CDR3 region is CASSRYDTGELFF. The covered CDR3 bases are TGTGCCAGCAGCCGGTATGATACCGGGGAG.

Concerning this clone itself: The read gets to within 3 residues of the CDR3 end, and the germline J gene fills in the rest. The gene calls are TRBV6-2 or TRBV6-3 and TRBJ1-1, with TRBD1 as a possible D gene (6 bases). CDR3 size: 15 residues. Per the germline V gene, CDR1 is MNHEY and CDR2 is SVGEGT. The part of the CDR3 DNA that was read is TGTGCCAGCAGTTACAATGGGGGCCGCTCGCCCGAA. Translating gives CASSYNGGRSPE. Given in full, the CDR3 is CASSYNGGRSPEAFF.

The sequenced CDR3 bases are TGTGCCAGCAGGCCTGGACAGAATCAGCCC. Residues: CASRPGQNQP. The entire CDR3 is CASRPGQNQPQHF. V gene TRBV6-2 or TRBV6-3 combines with J gene TRBJ1-5; a possible D gene is TRBD1 (6 bases). The CDR3 extends 3 residues past the end of the read, so its final part is completed from the germline J gene. This CDR3 is built from 13 residues. Deletions cut 6 bases from V and 4 bases from J, with 10 bases between. The germline V gene encodes CDR1 MNHEY and CDR2 SVGEGT.

As for this clone: With the read ending 3 residues before the CDR3 end, the germline J gene is used to fill in that end. The J gene is TRBJ2-1, the V gene TRBV7-3; 8 positions agree with TRBD1. J gave up 4 bases and V 5 bases, and 1 base lay outside the gene matches. Looked up from germline, CDR1 is SGHTA and CDR2 is FQGTGA. The CDR3 has 13 amino acids. CDR3 amino acids: CASSRTGYNEQFF. CDR3 bases read: TGTGCCAGCAGCCGGACAGGGTACAATGAG.

Comments on this clone: The CDR3 is cut off 3 residues early in the read; its end comes from the germline J gene. This rearrangement joins TRBV28 to TRBJ1-2; the D gene is possibly TRBD1 (5 bases). Trimming stripped 6 bases from V and 7 bases from J, with 12 bases between. This CDR3 region has 12 residues. Germline V gives CDR1 MDHEN, CDR2 SYDVKM. CDR3 DNA, as far as it was read: TGTGCCAGCAGCGTCAGACAGACTGGC. Protein product: CASSVRQTG. The full CDR3 protein is CASSVRQTGYTF.

As concerns this clone: Coverage ceases 3 residues before the CDR3 finishes, and the germline J gene fills in the end. The chain couples TRBV12-3 or TRBV12-4 to TRBJ1-4, with 8 nucleotides matching TRBD1. V dropped 5 bases and J dropped 10; count of bases not matched to a gene: 3. The CDR3 loop spans 12 amino acids. The part of the CDR3 DNA that was read is TGTGCCAGCAGTCTACAGGGGGGAAAA. Translating gives CASSLQGGK. The full-length CDR3 reads as CASSLQGGKLFF.

Comment on this clone: The CDR3 end lies 3 residues beyond the end of the read and is filled in from the germline J gene. This chain joins TRBV7-2 and TRBJ2-3; TRBD2 might be the D (5 bases). Germline V lookup: CDR1 SGHTA, CDR2 FQGNSA. Between the trimmed V and J ends, which lost 4 bases and 7 bases, there was a span of 15 bases. The CDR3 runs 14 residues. The sequenced CDR3 bases are TGTGCCAGCAGCTCCCCCCCCCTAGCATATACG. It encodes CASSSPPLAYT. The full CDR3 is CASSSPPLAYTQYF.

Of note for this clone: The read terminates 3 residues ahead of where the CDR3 ends, so the germline J gene completes it. J is TRBJ1-6 and V is TRBV4-1; 7 bases are shared with TRBD1. V was pared by 1 base and J by 7 bases, with 4 bases of the junction left unmatched. Germline V gives CDR1 MGHRA, CDR2 YSYEKL. The CDR3 has 15 amino acids. The CDR3 bases that were read are TGCGCCAGCAGCCAAGGCCCGGGACAGAATTCACCC. This gives the protein CASSQGPGQNSP. The CDR3 in full is CASSQGPGQNSPLHF.

Partial CDR3 DNA: TGCGCCAGCAGCGCAAACCCCGGGACTAGCGGGGGCACCACAGATACG. This codes for CASSANPGTSGGTTDT. The whole CDR3 sequence reads CASSANPGTSGGTTDTQYF. The rearrangement links TRBV10-1 to TRBJ2-3; 14 positions match TRBD2. The CDR3 end is not reached by the read, which stops 3 residues before it; the germline J gene fills it in. This CDR3 has 19 amino acids. After removal of 6 bases from V and 2 bases from J, the junction contained 13 bases not matched to a gene. Germline V CDR1 and CDR2: WNHNN, SYGVQD (reference sequence).

This clone is identified as medium-sized from frequency. The read is 3 residues too short to cover the CDR3 end, so that end is filled in from the germline J gene. The chain has TRBV19 and TRBJ2-3, with 7 bases aligning to TRBD1. CDR3 length equals 11 residues. From germline, CDR1 is LNHDA and CDR2 SQIVND (reference sequence). The CDR3 is CASEIQGTQYF. The CDR3 DNA, read in part, is TGTGCCAGTGAAATACAGGGGACG.

Of note for this clone: The read finishes 3 residues shy of the CDR3 end, and the germline J gene is used to complete it. The chain combines TRBV14 with TRBJ2-3; TRBD2 agrees at 11 bases. V lost 2 bases, J lost 2 bases, and 3 bases stayed unmatched. The CDR3 loop spans 16 amino acids. In germline, CDR1 is SGHDN, CDR2 FVKESK. The chain's CDR3 is CASSQLAGGITDTQYF. The CDR3 DNA, read in part, is TGTGCCAGCAGCCAACTAGCGGGGGGAATCACAGATACG.

Comments on this clone: Read coverage stops 3 residues before the CDR3 terminus; the germline J gene supplies the remainder. The chain links TRBV5-4 to TRBJ1-6, with D maybe TRBD1 (6 bases). This CDR3 contains 15 residues. Germline lookup yields CDR1 SGHNT and CDR2 YYREEE (reference sequence). V was cut by 3 bases and J by 2 bases, with 9 bases left in between. CDR3 loop: CASSSPGAYNSPLHF. The part of the CDR3 DNA that was read is TGTGCCAGCAGCTCACCAGGGGCCTATAATTCACCC.

Comment on this clone: The read stops 3 residues short of the end of the CDR3; the missing end is completed from the germline J gene. The V and J genes are TRBV10-2 and TRBJ1-2; tentative D call: TRBD1 (5 bases). The CDR3 has 15 amino acids. Germline V gene sequence: CDR1 WSHSY, CDR2 SAAADI. V lost 2 bases, J lost 2 bases, and 12 bases lay in between. The CDR3 protein is CASSEQTETNYGYTF. CDR3 bases read: TGCGCCAGCAGTGAGCAGACAGAAACAAACTATGGC.

Worth noting for this clone: The DNA ends 3 residues before the CDR3 does, and the rest of the CDR3 is filled in from the germline J gene. The rearrangement uses TRBV4-1 and TRBJ2-3; possible D gene TRBD1, 6 bases. Germline CDR1 is MGHRA and CDR2 is YSYEKL. The CDR3 extends over 14 amino acids. Trimming removed 4 bases at V and 2 bases at J, with 10 bases between. The CDR3 DNA, read in part, is TGCGCCAGCAGCCGGGGACACCTCACAGATACG. It specifies CASSRGHLTDT. The CDR3, in full, reads CASSRGHLTDTQYF.

With regard to this clone: The CDR3 goes on 3 residues after the read ends, and that part is filled in from the germline J gene. This sequence joins TRBV10-3 and TRBJ2-1; D is perhaps TRBD2 (6 bases). The CDR3 has 14 amino acids. Trimming pared 3 bases from V and 9 bases from J, leaving 15 bases between. The germline V gene has CDR1 ENHRY and CDR2 SYGVKD. The part of the CDR3 DNA that was read is TGTGCCATCAGTGAACCTGAGGTCGGGGGTGAG. Its protein product is CAISEPEVGGE. The entire CDR3 reads CAISEPEVGGEQFF.

On this clone: The CDR3 is cut off 3 residues early in the read; its end comes from the germline J gene. V is TRBV20-1 and J is TRBJ2-3, with 7 bases aligning to TRBD1. Per germline, CDR1 DFQATT and CDR2 SNEGSKA (reference sequence). V shed 1 base and J 2 bases; nucleotides not matched to a gene: 3. The length of the CDR3 is 14 residues. Partial CDR3 DNA: TGCAGTGCTAGAGGACAGGGAAACACAGATACG. It yields the protein CSARGQGNTDT. From start to end, the CDR3 is CSARGQGNTDTQYF.

In regard to this clone: The CDR3 extends 3 residues past the end of the read, so its final part is completed from the germline J gene. The J gene is TRBJ1-5, the V gene TRBV12-3 or TRBV12-4, with unresolved D. The germline V and J ends were trimmed by 8 bases and 4 bases, with 9 bases remaining between them. This CDR3 region has 12 residues. The CDR3 loop is CASAPRNQPQHF. The DNA read from the CDR3 is TGTGCCAGCGCCCCAAGGAATCAGCCC.

To note about this clone: The read ends 3 residues shy of where the CDR3 ends; the end is completed using the germline J gene. This chain connects TRBV7-4 to TRBJ2-5; 7 bases agree with TRBD1. The trim removed 8 bases at V and 1 base at J, leaving 7 bases unmatched. This CDR3 contains 14 residues. Germline V gene data show CDR1 as SGHVT and CDR2 as SQSDAQ. The DNA read from the CDR3 is TGTGCCAGCCCCCCCGACAGGGTCCAAGAGACC. Amino acids: CASPPDRVQET. The entire CDR3 protein is CASPPDRVQETQYF.

On this clone itself: Sequence at one end of the junction differs from germline and may be a read error. The CDR3 is cut off 3 residues early in the read; its end comes from the germline J gene. The chain joins TRBV18 to TRBJ1-4; D remains unclear. Germline V lookup: CDR1 KGHSH, CDR2 LQKENI. This CDR3 contains 15 residues. This chain's CDR3 is CASRPSQGGDEELFF. The DNA read from the CDR3 is TGTGCCAGCCGCCCGAGCCAAGGCGGCGATGAAGAA.

On this clone: The read terminates 3 residues before the CDR3 end, so the remaining end is supplied by the germline J gene. The genes are TRBV6-2 or TRBV6-3 and TRBJ1-1; D might be TRBD1 (5 bases). The CDR3 sequence is 14 residues long. Germline V gene data show CDR1 as MNHEY and CDR2 as SVGEGT. V lost 2 bases and J 3 bases, leaving 10 bases between the germline ends. CDR3 residues: CASSYGGSYTEAFF. The sequenced CDR3 bases are TGTGCCAGCAGTTACGGGGGGAGTTACACTGAA.

Remarks on this clone: The read is 3 residues too short to cover the CDR3 end, so that end is filled in from the germline J gene. The V call is TRBV5-1, the J call TRBJ1-6, with 7 bases fitting TRBD1. The CDR3 has 17 residues. The V segment lost 0 bases and the J segment 7 bases; nucleotides outside the gene matches: 10. Germline CDR1 and CDR2: SGHRS and YFSETQ. CDR3 sequence reads: CASSLASPGDRNSPLHF. The sequenced CDR3 bases are TGCGCCAGCAGCTTGGCGTCTCCTGGGGACAGAAATTCACCC.